The 4 T cell receptor beta chains below all came from one sample that was sequenced in a study of blood T cell repertoires in COVID-19. Here immunoSEQ multiplex PCR was the method, and the copy in TCRdb shows in-frame clones only, minus some. This table holds some 14,000 clones, 80% to 95% found once. What was sequenced was peripheral blood. These receptors came from a human donor in a cohort sampled during active COVID-19.

The gene calls are TRBV3-1 (or the pseudogene TRBV3-2) and TRBJ2-7, with TRBD1 matching 9 bases. Germline trimming cut 1 base from V and 4 bases from J; bases unmatched to any gene: 5. The CDR3 is made up of 15 amino acids. The germline V gene has CDR1 LGHDT and CDR2 YNNKEL (reference sequence). The CDR3 sequence is CASSQGGTGIYEQYF. The CDR3 DNA reads TGTGCCAGCAGCCAAGGGGGGACAGGGATATACGAGCAGTACTTC.

There are a few counts of this clone. The V and J genes are TRBV19 and TRBJ1-1; 9 bases are a match to TRBD1. Germline V gives CDR1 LNHDA, CDR2 SQIVND (reference sequence). The length of the CDR3 is 13 residues. V was clipped by 5 bases and J by 7 bases; unmatched bases: 5. The CDR3 DNA reads TGTGCCAGTAGTGCACAGGGGGCCTATGAAGCTTTCTTT. It is translated as CASSAQGAYEAFF.

J is TRBJ2-7 and V is TRBV6-6, with 12 bases identical to TRBD1. The CDR3 is 14 amino acids. After removal of 8 bases from V and 5 bases from J, the junction contained 7 bases not matched to a gene. Looked up from germline, CDR1 is MNHNY and CDR2 is SVGAGI (reference sequence). CDR3 coding DNA: TGTGCCAGCTGCTACGGGACAGGGGGCAACGAGCAGTACTTC. Residues: CASCYGTGGNEQYF.

This sequence joins TRBV5-8 and TRBJ2-5, with 9 bases that match TRBD1. Germline V gives CDR1 SGHTS, CDR2 YDEGEE. The CDR3 is 16 amino acids. With V trimmed by 4 bases and J by 1 base, 8 bases remained unmatched. The chain's CDR3 is CASSQGTGQAQETQYF. As DNA, the CDR3 is TGTGCCAGCAGCCAGGGGACAGGGCAGGCCCAAGAGACCCAGTACTTC. Full variable domain (remainder filled in from reference TRBV5-8 and TRBJ2-5): EAGVTQSPTHLIKTRGQQATLRCSPISGHTSVYWYQQALGLGLQFLLWYDEGEERNRGNFPPRFSGRQFPNYSSELNVNALELEDSALYLCASSQGTGQAQETQYFGPGTRLLVL.